This section outlines one T cell receptor beta chain sequence together with its context. Which antigen it targets is not known. There are no base qualities to consult, and no much larger clone falls within one base. The sequencer was an Illumina NovaSeq 6000. cDNA libraries for TCRalpha and TCRbeta were prepared by 5'RACE using constant-segment primers, with sample barcodes and unique molecular identifiers added. RNA was extracted from every sample with Trizol reagent. Libraries were amplified in two PCR steps, with a second sample barcode and Illumina TruSeq adapters added in the second step. Libraries were sequenced on an Illumina NovaSeq with 2 x 150 bp paired-end reads. Per the source publication's procedure: The reads were demultiplexed and collapsed into UMI-guided consensus sequences using migec v1.2.7. Using mixcr v2.1.11, the UMI consensuses were aligned to TRA and TRB V and J templates and assembled into clonotypes. A clonotype was counted as expanded or contracted only when both edgeR and NoisET called the clonotype significant, with the noise models trained on biological replicates. For edgeR calls, a false discovery rate-adjusted p below 0.01 and a log2 fold-change threshold of 1 were applied. As an exploratory analysis of dynamics, max-normalized trajectories of the 1000 most abundant clonotypes were examined by PCA with hierarchical clustering. Separately sequenced CD4+ and CD8+ repertoires were used to assign a CD4 or CD8 phenotype to each responding clone. Using fastp trimming at Q25 and MiXCR clonotype assembly, TCRdb reanalyzed the public sequencing data and kept in-frame beta chains. Merged by CDR3 protein, the rows form single entries marked with the most common genes and DNA. It is TCRdb's table, rather than the study itself, that gives the V and J calls and clone size. This sample is represented by about 350,000 distinct CDR3 sequences; around 28% of them were singletons. The top ten constitute approximately 15% of the sample.

Ficoll-Paque density gradient centrifugation was used to isolate PBMCs. Inclusive of the bounding cysteine and phenylalanine, the CDR3 is 13 residues long. Left in the record is the CDR3 DNA by itself, 39 bases read in frame from the first base. CDR1 and CDR2, per the germline V gene, are KGHSH and LQKENI. V loses 2 bases, J loses 7 bases, and the germline ends lie 11 bases apart. The data were obtained in a study of T-cell memory formation after mild COVID-19 (dated by TCRdb to the early 2020s). For context, the study as a whole: TCR sequence clusters from the two donors were largely donor specific. Two young, previously healthy adult volunteers made up the cohort, one male and one female. Longitudinal TCRalpha and TCRbeta repertoire sequencing tracked T-cell clones expanding and contracting after mild COVID-19 in a couple of donors. General study outcomes and caveats: Some responding clones were detected in pre-infection memory, which suggested that pre-existing cross-reactive memory T cells had joined the SARS-CoV-2 response. Contracting CD4+ clones appeared mostly in the CM and EM memory subsets, whereas CD8+ clones were enriched in EMRA. SARS-CoV-2 specificity of the second-wave clones peaking on day 37 was not confirmed. Clones contracting from day 15 to 85 had balanced CD4/CD8 phenotypes, while a second wave expanding from day 15 to 37 was biased towards CD4+. Only two mild cases were covered by the study, and larger cohorts that include severe cases with pre-infection samples were considered necessary.

The chain was built from TRBV18 and TRBJ1-2; the D gene is unclear. The sequence was obtained from an adult woman who had mild COVID-19 (a few samples of this study predate the infection). The sample titles of this study are shuffled in the database, so cell type and time point are left out; the donor was told from shared clones. Sequencing was done on a sample of PBMCs or a T cell subset sorted from them (not recorded which). The base sequence is TGTGCCAGCTCACCATCGGGGATTCCTGGCTACACCTTC. Its coded protein is CASSPSGIPGYTF.